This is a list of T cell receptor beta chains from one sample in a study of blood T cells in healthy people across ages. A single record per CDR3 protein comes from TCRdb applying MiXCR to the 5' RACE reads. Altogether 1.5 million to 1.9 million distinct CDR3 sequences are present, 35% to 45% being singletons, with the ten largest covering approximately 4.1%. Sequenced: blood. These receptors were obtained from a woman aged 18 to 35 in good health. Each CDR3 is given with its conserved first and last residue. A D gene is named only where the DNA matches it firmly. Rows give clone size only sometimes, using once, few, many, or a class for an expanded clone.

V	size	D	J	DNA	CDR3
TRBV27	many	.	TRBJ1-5	TGTGCCAGCAGTAGAGGGGTTGGTCAGCCCCAGCATTTT	CASSRGVGQPQHF
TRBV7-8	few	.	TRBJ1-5	TGTGCCAGCAGCAGGTGGGATCAGCCCCAGCATTTT	CASSRWDQPQHF
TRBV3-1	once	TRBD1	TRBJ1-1	TGTGCCAGCAGCCACAAAGTATTACTCCGGGACAGGGTGACTGAAGCTTTCTTT	CASSHKVLLRDRVTEAFF
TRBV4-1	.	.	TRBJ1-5	TGCGCCAGCAGCCAACCGGTAATGACAGGCAGAAATCAGCCCCAGCATTTT	CASSQPVMTGRNQPQHF
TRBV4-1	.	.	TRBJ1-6	TGCGCCAGCAGCCAAGATGCCAGAACAAATTCACCCCTCCACTTT	CASSQDARTNSPLHF
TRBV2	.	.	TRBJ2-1	TGTGCCAGCAAAAAGGGCACACGGGATTACGAGCAGTTCTTC	CASKKGTRDYEQFF
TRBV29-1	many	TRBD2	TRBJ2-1	TGCAGCGTCACACCCACTAGCGATGAGCAGTTCTTC	CSVTPTSDEQFF
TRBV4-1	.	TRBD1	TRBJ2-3	TGCGCCAGCAGCCATACCCCCGGACAGGCCACAGATACGCAGTATTTT	CASSHTPGQATDTQYF
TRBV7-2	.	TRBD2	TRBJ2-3	TGTGCCAGCAGCCCCACCCAGAGCGGGGGGGCGGATACGCAGTATTTT	CASSPTQSGGADTQYF
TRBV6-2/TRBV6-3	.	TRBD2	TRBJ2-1	TGTGCCAGCAGTTACACGCGGGGGTTGGGAAATGAGCAGTTCTTC	CASSYTRGLGNEQFF
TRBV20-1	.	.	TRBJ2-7	TGCAGTGCCCCCGGCGGAAACATGGGTTCCTACGAGCAGTACTTC	CSAPGGNMGSYEQYF
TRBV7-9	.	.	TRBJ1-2	TGTGCCAGCAGCTTTTCGATCGGCGGAAACTATGGCTACACCTTC	CASSFSIGGNYGYTF
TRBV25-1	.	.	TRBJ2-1	TGTGCCAGCAGTGATGCCTCCGGGAAGTCCTACAATGAGCAGTTCTTC	CASSDASGKSYNEQFF
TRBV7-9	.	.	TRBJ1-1	TGTGCCAGCAGCTATACAGGCTCGCTCACTGAAGCTTTCTTT	CASSYTGSLTEAFF
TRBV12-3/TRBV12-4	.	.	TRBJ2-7	TGTGCCAGCAGCCCGAGAGAAAAGCAGCACGAGCAGTACTTC	CASSPREKQHEQYF
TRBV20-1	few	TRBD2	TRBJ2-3	TGCAGTGCTGGTGCTAGCGGTAGCACAGATACGCAGTATTTT	CSAGASGSTDTQYF
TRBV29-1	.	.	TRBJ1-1	TGCAGCGTGGAGGGGGGAGCTTTCTTT	CSVEGGAFF
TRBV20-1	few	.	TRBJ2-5	TGCAGTGCTAGAGATCAGGTCACACAAGAGACCCAGTACTTC	CSARDQVTQETQYF
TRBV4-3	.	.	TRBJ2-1	TGCGCCAGCAGCCAAGATCATGCAAGGTCCTACAATGAGCAGTTCTTC	CASSQDHARSYNEQFF
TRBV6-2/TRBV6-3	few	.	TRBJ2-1	TGTGCCAGCAGTTACTCCCACCAGCGGAGGGTGTTCTTC	CASSYSHQRRVFF
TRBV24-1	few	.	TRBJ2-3	TGTGCCACCAGTGACCGGAGTCCCGGACGGACCACAGATACGCAGTATTTT	CATSDRSPGRTTDTQYF
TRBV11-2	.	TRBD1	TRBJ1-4	TGTGCCAGCAGCCGAACAGGGGCGAGAGCAACTAATGAAAAACTGTTTTTT	CASSRTGARATNEKLFF
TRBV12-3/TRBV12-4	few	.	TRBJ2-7	TGTGCCAGCAGCCCAGTAGGGGTGGGCTACGAGCAGTACTTC	CASSPVGVGYEQYF